This is a list of T cell receptor beta chains from one sample in a study of T cells in Graves' hyperthyroidism and ophthalmopathy. MiXCR, applied by TCRdb to the multiplex PCR reads, yields one record per CDR3 protein. This sample has 350,000 to 500,000 distinct CDR3 sequences, with roughly an eighth found just once. Sequenced material: blood. Receptors originate from a woman in her late teens or twenties with Graves' hyperthyroidism. The CDR3 runs from the conserved cysteine through the conserved F or W. Each record gives: clone size, V gene, J gene, CDR3 length, CDR3 protein. Clone size appears in some rows only: once, few, many, or a class for an expanded clone.

-	TRBV6-5	TRBJ2-1	17	CASSYFPDEDRGNEQFF
many	TRBV12-3/TRBV12-4	TRBJ1-2	15	CASSPTRVLPYGYTF
many	TRBV27	TRBJ2-3	13	CASQGRGTDTQYF
-	TRBV12-3/TRBV12-4	TRBJ2-5	16	CASSWVKGTVKETQYF
many	TRBV20-1	TRBJ2-2	16	CSASLVGGPRAGELFF
few	TRBV28	TRBJ2-4	14	CASSLPEAKNIQYF
-	TRBV6-1	TRBJ1-1	18	CASSLQWGGQHTLNEAFF
many	TRBV27	TRBJ2-7	15	CASSLSFPETYEQYF
few	TRBV3-1	TRBJ2-2	16	CASSQVRGATTGELFF
-	TRBV7-6	TRBJ2-2	17	CASSPTTSGILPGELFF